The clone carrying this T cell receptor (beta chain) was observed many times. A sample-barcoded 5' primer and a J-beta primer mix were used in a second PCR of roughly 6 to 11 cycles. Using its own MiXCR run on the 5' RACE reads, TCRdb lists one record per CDR3 protein. In the table there are a few hundred thousand distinct CDR3 sequences, about 52% of which are singletons. Researchers report isolating at least 6 million PBMCs per sample. The data were taken from a study of blood T cells in healthy people across ages. This sequence was found in a man in his sixties in good health. Sequenced input: blood.

CDR3 sequence reads: CASQGIGFYEQYF. The CDR3 DNA sequence: TGTGCCAGCCAGGGGATAGGGTTTTACGAGCAGTACTTC. This chain connects TRBV28 to TRBJ2-7, with TRBD1 as a possible D gene (6 bases). V was clipped by 8 bases and J by 4 bases, with 15 bases between them. CDR3 length equals 13 residues. Germline CDR1 and CDR2: MDHEN and SYDVKM.